This T cell receptor (beta chain) was sequenced during a study of CD8+CD57+ T cells in acquired aplastic anemia. Broader study findings: CD8+ Simpson's diversity showed no significant patient-control difference.

Genomic DNA templated the TCR beta VDJ and CDR3 profiling. TCRdb passed the reads through MiXCR, listing each CDR3 protein once. The sample shows 270,000 or so distinct CDR3 sequences, 82% of them seen only once. Remarks on this clonotype: Its cognate antigen is unknown.

The patients chosen for sequencing had shown expansion of CD8+CD57+ cells (detected by flow cytometry). This sequence originates from a human donor with aplastic anemia. Sequencing was performed on sorted CD4+, CD8+, or CD8+CD57+ T cells (not recorded which) from PBMCs.

The CDR3 loop reads CASSLLSTGQNLYYF. The CDR3, as DNA: TGTGCCAGCAGCTTACTCTCAACGGGGCAAAATCTGTATTATTTT. The chain is built from TRBV7-9 and TRBJ2-3; the D call may be TRBD1 or TRBD2 (5 bases each). CDR1 is SEHNR, CDR2 FQNEAQ, per germline (reference sequence). Trimming pared 2 bases from V and 15 bases from J, leaving 24 bases between. CDR3 length equals 15 residues.